The clone carrying this T cell receptor (beta chain) was counted ten times or more. This CDR3 spans 12 amino acids. Germline loops: CDR1 LNHDA, CDR2 SQIVND (reference sequence). Deletions cut 11 bases from V and 4 bases from J, with 12 bases between. This sample was included in a study of early T cells in non-severe SARS-CoV-2 infection. Study-level background: Alpha and beta chains were unpaired, from unsorted whole-blood bulk RNA.

Each cDNA molecule carried a unique molecular identifier. TCRdb used MiXCR to reprocess the 5' RACE reads, holding one entry per CDR3 protein. The table shows around 46,000 distinct CDR3 sequences, with roughly 5.3% occurring only once. The sequenced sample was whole blood. This sequence originates from an adult who was a healthcare worker with PCR-confirmed SARS-CoV-2 infection or an uninfected control (not recorded which). V and J are TRBV19 and TRBJ1-5; D not resolved. CDR3 region: CAPPGRNQPQHF. CDR3 coding DNA: TGTGCCCCGCCCGGGAGGAATCAGCCCCAGCATTTT.